Reported below is one T cell receptor beta chain. This clonotype was seen ten or more times. Its antigen is not yet known. Base quality data are lacking; no much larger clone is found one base away. Taken from cysteine to phenylalanine, the CDR3 has 17 residues. Only the CDR3 DNA is retained, 51 bases long and in frame from the first base. V lost 4 bases and J lost 3 bases; the stretch between them is 18 bases long. For CDR1 and CDR2, the germline V gene (reference sequence) lists SEHNR and FQNEAQ. The data stem from a study of T cells in Graves' hyperthyroidism and ophthalmopathy (dated 2019 in TCRdb). For the study in its entirety: Peripheral blood was collected at initial diagnosis, before any treatment. In addition, the study compared T-cell repertoires in thyroid tissue and in blood from several Graves' hyperthyroidism patients. After blood sampling, hyperthyroidism patients were treated with methimazole at a starting dose of 30 mg daily, and ophthalmopathy patients were treated with high-dose intravenous methylprednisolone. TCR Vbeta CDR3 sequencing of approximately 140 peripheral blood samples (roughly 41 ophthalmopathy, roughly 72 hyperthyroidism and roughly 17 progressor patients) is reported in the paper. TCR V-J signatures able to tell the groups apart were searched for in a discovery cohort of around 95 patients, of whom roughly 42 had Graves' ophthalmopathy and some 60 had stable Graves' hyperthyroidism. The 100 or so discovery patients were randomly split 7:3 into training and test sets. Whether ophthalmopathy could be predicted prospectively was tested in an independent validation cohort made up of under 20 hyperthyroidism patients plus 17 patients who later progressed to ophthalmopathy. Paper-wide results and their limitations: Most expanded thyroid clonotypes (frequency above 0.001) were also found in blood, which suggests that blood repertoires may mirror thyroid immune responses. A 13 V-J signature model separated ophthalmopathy from stable hyperthyroidism, with approximately 87% sensitivity and about 81% specificity in cross-validation and 80%/75% in testing. In validation, the model predicted progression to ophthalmopathy with 55% to 71% sensitivity and about 73% specificity, a median of roughly seven months before onset. Sample size was not statistically predetermined, and investigators were not blinded to group allocation.

Stable Graves' hyperthyroidism was defined as the absence of progression to ophthalmopathy over 18 months of follow-up. Hyperthyroidism patients were newly diagnosed, had a disease duration of under 2 months, and were aged 18 to 65 years. The study excluded patients with uncontrolled infections, other autoimmune diseases, pregnancy or lactation. Diagnoses relied on clinical symptoms, serum thyroxine and TRAb, thyroid ultrasound and orbital computed tomography. Ficoll-Paque density gradient centrifugation was used to isolate PBMCs from 8.5 to 10 ml of fresh peripheral blood. Total RNA was extracted using Trizol reagent, and RNA quality was assessed on an Agilent 2100 Bioanalyzer. The TCR beta CDR3 regions were amplified from RNA transcripts. The first round of RT-PCR for the TCR CDR3 was performed with the HTBI primer set and the Qiagen OneStep RT-PCR kit. A second multiplex PCR round built the libraries, followed by size selection and purification. The libraries were sequenced on an Illumina HiSeq2000 using paired-end 100 bp reads. The paper's data handling went like this. Raw data were processed with SOAPnuke, discarding reads with adapters, uncalled bases, mean Phred below 15, or no exact constant-primer or identifier match. High-quality paired reads were merged using COPE v1.2.5, and each unique nucleotide sequence was defined as a clonotype. MiTCR v1.1 was used to align clonotypes to the IMGT TRBV, TRBD and TRBJ reference segments. Analysis was restricted to V-J combinations with a frequency above 0.0001, which covered 98% to 99.2% of repertoires. A TCS score was defined as the ratio of F50 (clonal expansion) to E x V (chaos), with BLOSUM62-based TCRdist applied between CDR3 peptides within each V-J. Welch's t-statistics and random forest reduced approximately 520 V-J features to roughly 13, which were used in a naive Bayes classifier (R e1071). TCRdb reprocessing: public reads trimmed at Q25 with fastp, clones called with MiXCR, in-frame beta chains kept. Each CDR3 protein gets just one entry, which takes the most common genes and DNA from the rows behind it. The V and J calls here are based on TCRdb, not the publication. This sample has about 560,000 distinct CDR3 sequences in its table, and 16% of those were observed once. Under 20% of the sample is in the top ten clones.

This TCR was recovered from a young woman with Graves' hyperthyroidism. Sequenced: blood. The rearranged chain carries TRBV7-9 and TRBJ2-2, with the D call perhaps TRBD1 or TRBD2, as 5 bases match in each case. The nucleotides read TGTGCCAGCAGCTCGGGGACCTCCAGGCTCGACACCGGGGAGCTGTTTTTT. This encodes CASSSGTSRLDTGELFF.